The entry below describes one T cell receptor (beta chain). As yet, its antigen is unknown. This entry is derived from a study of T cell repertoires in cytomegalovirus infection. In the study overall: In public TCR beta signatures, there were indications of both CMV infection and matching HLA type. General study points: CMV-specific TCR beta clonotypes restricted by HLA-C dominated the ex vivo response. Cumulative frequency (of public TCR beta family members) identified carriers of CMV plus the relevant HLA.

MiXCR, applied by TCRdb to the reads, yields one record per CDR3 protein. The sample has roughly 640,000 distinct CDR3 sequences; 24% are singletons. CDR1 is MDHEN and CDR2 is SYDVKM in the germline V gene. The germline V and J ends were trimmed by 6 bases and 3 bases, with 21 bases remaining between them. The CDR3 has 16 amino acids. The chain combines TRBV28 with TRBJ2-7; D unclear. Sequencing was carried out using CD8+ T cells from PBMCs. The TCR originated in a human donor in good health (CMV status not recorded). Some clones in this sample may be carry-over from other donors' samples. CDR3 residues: CASRPYPFTVSYEQYV. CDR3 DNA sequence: TGTGCCAGCAGGCCGTACCCCTTTACAGTCAGCTACGAGCAGTACGTC.